This T cell receptor (beta chain) was identified in a study of blood T cell repertoires in COVID-19. Study-level background: PBMCs, B-cell-depleted T cells, or T cells provided the cDNA or gDNA that made up the material.

Measured with immunoSEQ multiplex PCR; TCRdb has only the in-frame clones, and not every one. The sample has about 76,000 clones, about 90% seen once. Germline V gives CDR1 MNHNS, CDR2 SASEGT. CDR3 length: 16 residues. V was clipped by 4 bases and J by 3 bases, with 16 bases between them. The specimen was peripheral blood. The gene calls are TRBV6-1 and TRBJ2-1, with D possibly TRBD2 on 6 matching bases. This clonotype was sampled from a woman aged 50 to 60 in a cohort sampled during active COVID-19. CDR3 residues: CASSALGGGVYNEQFF. DNA of the CDR3: TGTGCCAGCAGTGCCCTCGGAGGAGGGGTCTACAATGAGCAGTTCTTC.